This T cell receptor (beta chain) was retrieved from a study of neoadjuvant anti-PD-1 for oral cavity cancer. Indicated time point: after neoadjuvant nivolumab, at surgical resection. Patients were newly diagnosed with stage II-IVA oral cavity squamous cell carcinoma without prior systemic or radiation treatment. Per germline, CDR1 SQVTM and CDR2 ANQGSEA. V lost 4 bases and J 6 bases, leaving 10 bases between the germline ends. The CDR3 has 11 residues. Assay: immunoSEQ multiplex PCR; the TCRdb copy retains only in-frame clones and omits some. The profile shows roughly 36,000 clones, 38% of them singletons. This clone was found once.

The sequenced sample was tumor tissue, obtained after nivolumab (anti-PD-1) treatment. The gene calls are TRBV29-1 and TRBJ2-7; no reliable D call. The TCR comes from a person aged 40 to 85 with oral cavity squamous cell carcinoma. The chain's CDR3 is CSVVDLVEQYF. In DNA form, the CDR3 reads TGCAGCGTTGTAGATCTGGTCGAGCAGTACTTC.